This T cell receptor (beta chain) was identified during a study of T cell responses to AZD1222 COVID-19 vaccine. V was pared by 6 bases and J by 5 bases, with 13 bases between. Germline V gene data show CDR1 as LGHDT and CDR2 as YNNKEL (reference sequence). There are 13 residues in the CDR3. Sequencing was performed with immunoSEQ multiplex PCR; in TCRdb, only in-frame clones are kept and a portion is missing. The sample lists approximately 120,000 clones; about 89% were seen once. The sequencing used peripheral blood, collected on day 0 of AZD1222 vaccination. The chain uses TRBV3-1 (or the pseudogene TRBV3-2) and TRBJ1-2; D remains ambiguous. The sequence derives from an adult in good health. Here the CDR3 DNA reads TGTGCCAGCAGTGATTTATTGAATTATGGCTACACCTTC. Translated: CASSDLLNYGYTF.